A single sample gave rise to the 25 T cell receptor beta chains below, sequenced in a study of T cell repertoires in cytomegalovirus infection. Each CDR3 protein gets one entry after TCRdb re-called the reads with MiXCR. The table lists a few hundred thousand distinct CDR3 sequences, approximately 40% of them singletons. No antigen has been identified for these receptors. Material: cultured PBMCs, obtained from culture after CMV antigen stimulation. The receptors here all came from a human donor in good health (CMV status not recorded). Some clones in this sample may be carry-over from other donors' samples.

V usage is TRBV10-2 and J usage is TRBJ2-1, with D hard to call. CDR1 WSHSY and CDR2 SAAADI come from the germline V gene. The length of the CDR3 is 14 residues. V was shortened by 0 bases and J by 7 bases, with 10 bases between the two germline ends. CDR3 sequence (DNA): TGCGCCAGCAGTGAGTCGAGCACGACTAATGAGCAGTTCTTC. It yields the protein CASSESSTTNEQFF.

The chain has TRBV20-1 and TRBJ2-3, with D maybe TRBD1 (6 bases). There are 14 residues in the CDR3. The germline V gene has CDR1 DFQATT and CDR2 SNEGSKA (reference sequence). Between the trimmed V and J ends, which lost 4 bases and 0 bases, there was a span of 11 bases. The CDR3 bases are TGCAGTGCTACACAGGGATTTAGCACAGATACGCAGTATTTT. Translated: CSATQGFSTDTQYF.

This chain joins TRBV19 and TRBJ2-5; D is unclear. V was pared by 3 bases and J by 5 bases, with 10 bases between. Germline V gene lookup returns CDR1 LNHDA and CDR2 SQIVND (reference sequence). This CDR3 comprises 13 residues. Here the CDR3 DNA reads TGTGCCAGTAGTATTTCCCGAGAGGAGACCCAGTACTTC. Translation: CASSISREETQYF.

This clonotype was observed once. J is TRBJ1-5 and V is TRBV2; D is perhaps TRBD1 (5 bases). This CDR3 spans 14 amino acids. Germline V gene data show CDR1 as SNHLY and CDR2 as FYNNEI. The V gene lost 2 bases and the J gene lost 4 bases, with 9 bases spanning the gap. CDR3: CASSELTVNQPQHF. DNA of the CDR3: TGTGCCAGCAGTGAATTGACAGTTAATCAGCCCCAGCATTTT.

This clonotype was counted only a few times. The gene calls are TRBV4-1 and TRBJ1-5, with 7 bases identical to TRBD1. Trimming took 0 bases from V and 2 from J; bases not matched to a gene: 7. From germline, CDR1 is MGHRA and CDR2 YSYEKL. The CDR3 covers 17 residues. Here the CDR3 DNA reads TGCGCCAGCAGCCAAGAAGGGGGCGGCGGCGGCAATCAGCCCCAGCATTTT. It translates to CASSQEGGGGGNQPQHF.

This clonotype has a handful of counts. CDR3 amino acids: CASSSERGRETQYF. CDR3 in DNA: TGTGCCAGCAGCTCGGAGCGGGGGCGGGAGACCCAGTACTTC. This sequence joins TRBV7-9 and TRBJ2-5, with TRBD2 identical over 8 bases. This CDR3 is 14 amino acids long. CDR1 is SEHNR, CDR2 FQNEAQ, per germline (reference sequence). Trimming took 4 bases from V and 5 from J; bases not matched to a gene: 6.

The V call is TRBV18, the J call TRBJ2-5; tentatively, D is TRBD1 (6 bases). The CDR3 is 14 residues long. Trimming took 3 bases from V and 5 from J, leaving 13 bases between them. CDR1 and CDR2 (germline): KGHSH, LQKENI. CDR3 residues: CASSPTGFRETQYF. As DNA, the CDR3 is TGTGCCAGCTCACCTACAGGGTTCCGGGAGACCCAGTACTTC.

This clonotype was observed a handful of times. The rearrangement uses TRBV24-1 and TRBJ1-3; tentatively, D is TRBD1 (5 bases). The CDR3 contains 15 residues. Per the germline V gene, CDR1 is KGHDR and CDR2 is SFDVKD. Trimming took 4 bases from V and 2 from J, leaving 11 bases between them. CDR3 DNA sequence: TGTGCCACCAGTGACCCCAGACAGACTGGAAACACCATATATTTT. This encodes CATSDPRQTGNTIYF.

This clonotype was detected only once. The chain couples TRBV29-1 to TRBJ2-1; TRBD2 aligns across 10 bases. The V gene's germline CDR1 is SQVTM and CDR2 ANQGSEA. The CDR3 has 14 residues. The trim removed 8 bases at V and 10 bases at J, leaving 14 bases unmatched. The CDR3 DNA reads as TGCAGCACAACTAGCGGGGAGCCAGGGGGGGAGCAGTTCTTC. Its protein is CSTTSGEPGGEQFF.

This clonotype appeared once. The rearrangement uses TRBV12-3 or TRBV12-4 and TRBJ1-2; 8 bases line up with TRBD1. The ends lost 3 bases at V and 8 bases at J; junction bases unmatched: 8. This CDR3 contains 14 residues. The CDR3: CASSFAGGVYGYTF. DNA for the CDR3: TGTGCCAGCAGTTTTGCAGGGGGCGTTTACGGCTACACCTTC.

CDR3 residues: CASSRPGQGSYNSPLHF. The CDR3 DNA reads as TGTGCCAGCAGTCGACCGGGACAGGGGTCCTATAATTCACCCCTCCACTTT. V and J are TRBV7-9 and TRBJ1-6, with 10 positions matching TRBD1. V gave up 6 bases and J gave up 1 base; unmatched junction bases: 6. There are 17 residues in the CDR3. CDR1 and CDR2 (germline): SEHNR, FQNEAQ (reference sequence).

This sequence joins TRBV7-2 and TRBJ1-6; D may be TRBD1 (5 bases). CDR3 length equals 16 residues. Germline CDR1 is SGHTA and CDR2 is FQGNSA. Trimming cost V 2 bases and J 8 bases, with 16 bases left between them. Here the CDR3 reads CASSLSHRLRDSPLHF. CDR3 DNA sequence: TGTGCCAGCAGCTTAAGTCACAGGTTGCGAGATTCACCCCTCCACTTT. The whole variable domain, remainder taken from reference TRBV7-2 and TRBJ1-6, is GAGVSQSPSNKVTEKGKDVELRCDPISGHTALYWYRQSLGQGLEFLIYFQGNSAPDKSGLPSDRFSAERTGGSVSTLTIQRTQQEDSAVYLCASSLSHRLRDSPLHFGNGTRLTVT.

This clonotype was seen a handful of times. The chain combines TRBV5-1 with TRBJ2-6; the match to TRBD1 covers 8 bases. The V segment lost 4 bases and the J segment 9 bases; nucleotides outside the gene matches: 6. This CDR3 has 14 amino acids. Germline CDR1 and CDR2: SGHRS and YFSETQ. This chain's CDR3 is CASSARGQDNVLTF. The CDR3 DNA follows: TGCGCCAGCAGCGCCAGGGGGCAGGACAACGTCCTGACTTTC. Combining the CDR3 with reference TRBV5-1 and TRBJ2-6 gives the whole variable domain KAGVTQTPRYLIKTRGQQVTLSCSPISGHRSVSWYQQTPGQGLQFLFEYFSETQRNKGNFPGRFSGRQFSNSRSEMNVSTLELGDSALYLCASSARGQDNVLTFGAGSRLTVL.

This clonotype was picked up many times. This chain links TRBV7-2 with TRBJ1-3; perhaps TRBD1 as D (5 bases). The CDR3 covers 17 residues. V shed 1 base and J shed 0 bases, with 13 bases lying between them. Germline V gene lookup returns CDR1 SGHTA and CDR2 FQGNSA. CDR3 amino acids: CASSLVGAVGSGNTIYF. Here the CDR3 DNA reads TGTGCCAGCAGCTTAGTCGGGGCAGTGGGCTCTGGAAACACCATATATTTT.

The V gene is TRBV20-1, the J gene TRBJ2-3; no clear D. Germline values: CDR1 DFQATT, CDR2 SNEGSKA (reference sequence). The V end was cut by 3 bases, the J end by 3 bases, with 13 bases between. This CDR3 region has 14 residues. DNA for the CDR3: TGCAGTGCTAGTGCCCGAATGGGGACAGATACGCAGTATTTT. It yields the protein CSASARMGTDTQYF.

There are many counts of this clonotype. The chain employs TRBV7-6 and TRBJ1-2; D not resolved. This CDR3 has 14 residues. V lost 5 bases and J lost 1, with 11 bases in between. Germline V gene sequence: CDR1 SGHVS, CDR2 FNYEAQ. The CDR3 nucleotides read TGTGCCAGCAGCCCGGCCAATTTTAACTATGGCTACACCTTC. Translated, it gives CASSPANFNYGYTF.

This clonotype occurred many times. The chain combines TRBV7-2 with TRBJ1-4; the D gene is possibly TRBD1 (6 bases). Deletions cut 0 bases from V and 5 bases from J, with 10 bases between. The CDR3 contains 15 residues. Per the germline V gene, CDR1 is SGHTA and CDR2 is FQGNSA. The DNA for the CDR3 is TGTGCCAGCAGCTTAGCGGGGGGCGCGAATGAAAAACTGTTTTTT. It codes for CASSLAGGANEKLFF.

This clonotype has more than one count but fewer than ten. This chain links TRBV6-2 or TRBV6-3 with TRBJ2-5; 13 nucleotides align to TRBD2. The CDR3 runs 15 residues. Germline values: CDR1 MNHEY, CDR2 SVGEGT. V shed 5 bases and J 4 bases; nucleotides not matched to a gene: 4. DNA for the CDR3: TGTGCCAGCAGTCAAAGGACTAGCGGGAGAGAGACCCAGTACTTC. Its translation: CASSQRTSGRETQYF.

This chain connects TRBV7-2 to TRBJ1-1, with D possibly TRBD1 on 5 matching bases. Per the germline V gene, CDR1 is SGHTA and CDR2 is FQGNSA. This CDR3 has 12 amino acids. Between the trimmed V and J ends, which lost 3 bases and 3 bases, there was a span of 5 bases. The chain's CDR3 is CASSFRDTEAFF. In DNA, the CDR3 is TGTGCCAGCAGCTTCAGGGACACTGAAGCTTTCTTT.

The chain carries TRBV11-1 and TRBJ2-1, with 8 bases aligning to TRBD1. The length of the CDR3 is 14 residues. V shed 4 bases and J 5 bases; nucleotides not matched to a gene: 4. The V gene's germline CDR1 is SGHAT and CDR2 FQDESV (reference sequence). CDR3 sequence: CASSSYRGNNEQFF. CDR3 DNA: TGTGCCAGCAGCTCTTACAGGGGGAACAATGAGCAGTTCTTC.

This sequence joins TRBV6-8 and TRBJ2-7; 7 bases map to TRBD2. With 2 bases clipped from V and 6 bases from J, the junction kept 7 bases outside the gene matches. Germline V gene lookup returns CDR1 MNHGY and CDR2 SAAAGT. The CDR3 length is 14 residues. Here the CDR3 DNA reads TGTGCCAGCAGTTACCCGGGACTACGTCTCGAGCAGTACTTC. Residues: CASSYPGLRLEQYF.

V and J are TRBV7-2 and TRBJ1-4; the D gene is possibly TRBD1 (6 bases). CDR3 size: 15 residues. Trimming took off 2 bases at V and 7 bases at J, with 14 bases between the two ends. In germline, CDR1 is SGHTA, CDR2 FQGNSA. CDR3 residues: CASSLQGLSGEKLFF. The CDR3 coding sequence is TGTGCCAGCAGCTTACAGGGGCTTAGTGGTGAAAAACTGTTTTTT.

J is TRBJ1-2 and V is TRBV28; 9 bases agree with TRBD1. The V segment lost 5 bases and the J segment 3 bases; nucleotides outside the gene matches: 10. Germline V gene data show CDR1 as MDHEN and CDR2 as SYDVKM. The CDR3 is 16 amino acids. CDR3 sequence: CASSPPGQGKDYGYTF. The CDR3 region has the DNA TGTGCCAGCAGTCCACCGGGACAGGGCAAGGACTATGGCTACACCTTC.

This rearrangement joins TRBV9 to TRBJ2-7; the D gene is possibly TRBD2 (6 bases). The germline CDR1 and CDR2 sequences are SGDLS and YYNGEE. The CDR3 length is 14 residues. The V end was cut by 2 bases, the J end by 0 bases, with 9 bases between. The CDR3 DNA reads as TGTGCCAGCAGCGTGGGGGGACCCTCCTACGAGCAGTACTTC. Translation: CASSVGGPSYEQYF.

This chain connects TRBV20-1 to TRBJ1-2; D is perhaps TRBD1 (6 bases). Germline V gene sequence: CDR1 DFQATT, CDR2 SNEGSKA (reference sequence). CDR3 length: 14 amino acids. V lost 1 base and J lost 4, with 13 bases in between. This CDR3 reads CSARVLDRFYGYTF. The CDR3 region has the DNA TGCAGTGCTAGAGTTCTGGACAGATTCTATGGCTACACCTTC.